The clone carrying this T cell receptor beta chain has only a few counts. Autologous stem cell transplantation was followed by relapse in every patient, and brentuximab vedotin exposure varied. The V end lost 0 bases, the J end lost 4 bases, and 9 bases lay between the germline ends. CDR3 length: 15 residues. Germline V gene data show CDR1 as MNHEY and CDR2 as SVGAGI. Sequencing used immunoSEQ multiplex PCR; TCRdb keeps in-frame clones, though not all of them. Seen here are tens of thousands of clones, roughly 73% observed once, and the top ten hold about 10%. This sample is part of a study of PD-1 blockade in classical Hodgkin lymphoma.

The TCR sequence derives from a human donor with classical Hodgkin lymphoma. Sequencing used peripheral blood mononuclear cells (PBMCs), obtained at baseline. The chain couples TRBV6-5 to TRBJ1-4, with D possibly TRBD1 on 5 matching bases. CDR3 bases: TGTGCCAGCAGTTACTCCGGGGCTTATAATGAAAAACTGTTTTTT. This sequence encodes CASSYSGAYNEKLFF.